This paragraph reports one T cell receptor (beta chain). The antigen is unknown. The record originates from a study of Ad26.COV2.S vaccination and SARS-CoV-2 variants. Overall study results and limits: After vaccination, reports described spike-specific CD8+ and CD4+ T cell responses as showing substantial breadth. Whether participants received vaccine or placebo, their non-spike TCR breadth was similar.

Treatment here: 15 to 20 received Ad26.COV2.S at low or high dose, single or two shots; several received placebo; per-sample allocation not given. The samples date from day 63 after the first vaccine or placebo injection. Vaccination employed an Ad26 vector expressing the Wuhan-strain SARS-CoV-2 spike. The table came from immunoSEQ multiplex PCR; TCRdb's copy has only in-frame clones and leaves some out. The sample lists 350,000 to 500,000 clones, around nine tenths occurring once. The V gene's germline CDR1 is MDHEN and CDR2 SYDVKM. CDR3 length: 16 residues. Trimming stripped 4 bases from V and 4 bases from J, with 19 bases between.

Sequenced here: peripheral blood, sampled in a trial of Ad26.COV2.S vaccine versus placebo. The chain recombines TRBV28 with TRBJ2-5; D is tentatively TRBD1 or TRBD2 (5 bases each). The receptor's source is a person between 18 and 59 years old who received the Ad26.COV2.S COVID-19 vaccine or a placebo. CDR3 in DNA: TGTGCCAGCAGTTCCCTAAGCTCCGGGGCCAGAGAGACCCAGTACTTC. This codes for CASSSLSSGARETQYF.